One and the same sample provided the 28 T cell receptor beta chains below, sequenced in a study of Tregs in tolerant kidney transplant recipients. Sequencing was performed with immunoSEQ multiplex PCR; in TCRdb, only in-frame clones are kept and a portion is missing. The sample shows approximately 9,100 clones, around a third of them seen only once. These receptors have no identified antigens. FACS sorting followed a roughly six-day coculture of CFSE-labeled recipient PBMCs with irradiated graft donor PBMCs. The sequencing here drew on CD8+ T cells from blood cultured with allogeneic cells, taken before the transplant. All receptors derive from a human patient who received a combined kidney and bone marrow transplant.

The J gene is TRBJ2-3, the V gene TRBV5-5; D is ambiguous. V was pared by 0 bases and J by 4 bases, with 6 bases between. The germline V gene encodes CDR1 SGHKS and CDR2 YYEKEE (reference sequence). This CDR3 is 13 amino acids long. DNA of the CDR3: TGTGCCAGCAGCTTGGTGGCACCAGATACGCAGTATTTT. As protein: CASSLVAPDTQYF.

This clone is medium-sized. This chain links TRBV7-9 with TRBJ2-1; perhaps TRBD1 as D (6 bases). Germline CDR1 is SEHNR and CDR2 is FQNEAQ (reference sequence). Deletions cut 5 bases from V and 3 bases from J, with 11 bases between. This CDR3 contains 14 residues. The CDR3 here is CASSPRDNYNEQFF. DNA for the CDR3: TGTGCCAGCAGCCCCCGGGACAACTACAATGAGCAGTTCTTC.

This clone was counted only a few times. One end of the junction fails to match germline, which may point to a read error. The chain has TRBV5-3 and TRBJ2-7; D remains ambiguous. TRBV5-3 is assigned to the ORF class and has an uncertain function. This CDR3 contains 13 residues. CDR3 residues: CASSFGKSYEQYF. The CDR3 DNA reads TGTGCCAGCAGCTTTGGCAAGTCCTACGAGCAGTACTTC.

The table lists this clone with a few counts. The genes are TRBV6-4 and TRBJ2-1; a weak D match, TRBD1 (5 bases). Trimming took 0 bases from V and 1 from J, leaving 7 bases between them. Germline V gene data show CDR1 as MRHNA and CDR2 as SNTAGT. This CDR3 region has 15 residues. The CDR3 spells CASSDSAGSYNEQFF. In nucleotides, the CDR3 is TGTGCCAGCAGTGACTCGGCAGGGTCCTACAATGAGCAGTTCTTC.

This chain connects TRBV7-9 to TRBJ2-7; D remains unclear. Trimming cost V 3 bases and J 6 bases, with 12 bases left between them. Germline CDR1 and CDR2: SEHNR and FQNEAQ (reference sequence). This CDR3 contains 13 residues. The CDR3 DNA follows: TGTGCCAGCAGCTTGTATACAGTGGGCGAGCAGTACTTC. Translation gives CASSLYTVGEQYF.

The chain recombines TRBV9 with TRBJ1-1; no reliable D call. Germline lookup yields CDR1 SGDLS and CDR2 YYNGEE. This CDR3 has 13 residues. V shed 0 bases and J shed 2 bases, with 5 bases lying between them. The CDR3, as DNA: TGTGCCAGCAGCGTAGGCTATAACACTGAAGCTTTCTTT. This translates into CASSVGYNTEAFF.

V usage is TRBV30 and J usage is TRBJ2-5, with TRBD2 matching over 11 bases. Germline values: CDR1 GTSNPN, CDR2 SVGIG (reference sequence). The CDR3 runs 15 residues. The V and J ends lost 3 bases and 4 bases, in that order; junction bases with no gene match: 7. The CDR3 reads CAWRISGGAGETQYF. In DNA, the CDR3 is TGTGCCTGGAGGATTAGCGGGGGGGCGGGAGAGACCCAGTACTTC.

This clone was picked up a small number of times. The sample contains more than one DNA sequence encoding this CDR3. The rearrangement uses TRBV6-1 and TRBJ1-6, with D hard to call. Germline V lookup: CDR1 MNHNS, CDR2 SASEGT. V was pared by 11 bases and J by 6 bases, with 14 bases between. The CDR3 is 13 residues long. CDR3 protein: CAAWRRGNSPLHF. DNA of the CDR3: TGTGCCGCCTGGAGGCGCGGTAATTCACCCCTCCACTTT.

The table lists this clone with a few counts. The chain carries TRBV21-1 and TRBJ2-7; the tabulated D call, TRBD2, remains unverified against the DNA. TRBV21-1 has pseudogene status. CDR3 length: 13 amino acids. CDR3 in amino acids: CASRRAVTYEQYF. CDR3 sequence (DNA): TGTGCCAGCAGGAGGGCAGTTACCTACGAGCAGTACTTC.

This chain connects TRBV7-3 to TRBJ1-1; TRBD1 matches at 9 bases. Trimming removed 4 bases from V and 4 bases from J; junction bases left unmatched: 7. This CDR3 comprises 15 residues. CDR1 is SGHTA and CDR2 is FQGTGA in the germline V gene. The CDR3 loop reads CASSSTGGVGTEAFF. Here the CDR3 DNA reads TGTGCCAGCAGCTCGACAGGGGGTGTGGGCACTGAAGCTTTCTTT.

In this sample, this clone turned up a few times. The chain has TRBV4-2 and TRBJ1-2; D perhaps matches TRBD1 (5 bases). The CDR3 totals 13 residues. Trimming removed 5 bases from V and 7 bases from J, with 14 bases in between. Germline V gene sequence: CDR1 LGHNA, CDR2 YNFKEQ. The CDR3 region is CASSLGKGPGYTF. Written as DNA, the CDR3 is TGTGCCAGCAGCTTGGGAAAGGGGCCTGGCTACACCTTC.

Comment on this clone: The junction and the germline gene differ at one end; a read error may be behind it. The V call is TRBV4-3, the J call TRBJ2-5; TRBD1 aligns across 7 bases. Per germline, CDR1 LGHNA and CDR2 YSLEER. The length of the CDR3 is 16 residues. The CDR3 loop is CTSSHSLTGTQETQYF. The CDR3 DNA sequence: TGCACCAGCAGCCATTCCCTGACAGGGACCCAAGAGACCCAGTACTTC.

The chain is built from TRBV19 and TRBJ1-1; 8 nucleotides align to TRBD1. The length of the CDR3 is 15 residues. V gave up 6 bases and J gave up 1 base; unmatched junction bases: 7. The germline gives CDR1 LNHDA, CDR2 SQIVND (reference sequence). This CDR3 reads CASRLIGQGNTEAFF. As DNA, the CDR3 is TGTGCCAGTAGATTAATCGGACAGGGGAACACTGAAGCTTTCTTT. The full variable domain, rest sourced from reference TRBV19 and TRBJ1-1, is DGGITQSPKYLFRKEGQNVTLSCEQNLNHDAMYWYRQDPGQGLRLIYYSQIVNDFQKGDIAEGYSVSREKKESFPLTVTSAQKNPTAFYLCASRLIGQGNTEAFFGQGTRLTVV.

The table lists this clone with a few counts. The chain carries TRBV5-6 and TRBJ1-5; TRBD1 agrees at 8 bases. The V segment lost 5 bases and the J segment 3 bases; nucleotides outside the gene matches: 10. CDR3 length: 16 amino acids. Germline CDR1 and CDR2: SGHDT and YYEEEE. CDR3 sequence: CASSLTGDPYNQPQHF. In nucleotides, the CDR3 is TGTGCCAGCAGTCTGACAGGGGACCCCTACAATCAGCCCCAGCATTTT.

This clone appeared a few times. V and J are TRBV11-1 and TRBJ1-2, with a weak D call TRBD1 (6 bases). CDR3 length equals 14 residues. Germline V gene lookup returns CDR1 SGHAT and CDR2 FQDESV (reference sequence). Trimming shortened V by 1 base and J by 4 bases, and 10 bases separated the two germline ends. The CDR3 DNA is TGTGCCAGCAGCTTAGGACTGACAGGCTATGGCTACACCTTC. Protein sequence: CASSLGLTGYGYTF.

In this sample, this clone turned up a few times. J is TRBJ2-7 and V is TRBV19; 7 nucleotides agree with TRBD1. Trimming at V came to 4 bases and at J to 5 bases, leaving 8 bases not matched to a gene. CDR3 length: 14 amino acids. Germline CDR1 and CDR2: LNHDA and SQIVND (reference sequence). DNA for the CDR3: TGTGCCAGTAGTACCAGACAGGGTGTGCACGAGCAGTACTTC. This encodes CASSTRQGVHEQYF.

This sequence joins TRBV7-6 and TRBJ1-2; 9 nucleotides match TRBD1. The CDR3 totals 13 residues. Germline assignment: CDR1 SGHVS and CDR2 FNYEAQ. V shed 5 bases and J 6 bases; nucleotides not matched to a gene: 4. As DNA, the CDR3 is TGTGCCAGCAGCCCCGGGACAGGGAATGGCTACACCTTC. Its protein is CASSPGTGNGYTF.

The rearrangement links TRBV19 to TRBJ2-1; 15 positions match TRBD2. CDR3 size: 14 residues. Germline V CDR1 and CDR2: LNHDA, SQIVND (reference sequence). V gave up 3 bases and J gave up 10 bases; unmatched junction bases: 1. CDR3 nucleotide sequence: TGTGCCAGTAGTATTGGACTAGCGGGGGGGGAGCAGTTCTTC. The encoded protein is CASSIGLAGGEQFF. Supplemented by reference TRBV19 and TRBJ2-1, the full variable domain reads DGGITQSPKYLFRKEGQNVTLSCEQNLNHDAMYWYRQDPGQGLRLIYYSQIVNDFQKGDIAEGYSVSREKKESFPLTVTSAQKNPTAFYLCASSIGLAGGEQFFGPGTRLTVL.

In its sample, this clone is medium-sized. The chain uses TRBV4-3 and TRBJ2-1, with 11 nucleotides matching TRBD2. The CDR3 covers 15 residues. CDR1 and CDR2 (germline): LGHNA, YSLEER. V lost 4 bases, J lost 4 bases, and 3 bases stayed unmatched. The CDR3 here is CASSRGTSGYNEQFF. The DNA of the CDR3 is TGCGCCAGCAGCCGGGGGACTAGCGGATACAATGAGCAGTTCTTC.

In this sample, this clone turned up once. The chain links TRBV4-2 to TRBJ2-1; D might be TRBD1 (6 bases). V gave up 0 bases and J gave up 5 bases, with 8 bases separating them. This CDR3 has 14 residues. Germline CDR1 LGHNA, CDR2 YNFKEQ. CDR3 sequence reads: CASSQERDNNEQFF. DNA for the CDR3: TGTGCCAGCAGCCAAGAAAGGGACAACAATGAGCAGTTCTTC.

The chain carries TRBV7-2 and TRBJ1-1; D is ambiguous. The length of the CDR3 is 12 residues. Trimming shortened V by 5 bases and J by 10 bases, and 14 bases separated the two germline ends. The V gene's germline CDR1 is SGHTA and CDR2 FQGNSA. The CDR3 region has the DNA TGTGCCAGCAGCCCGGGCAGTGGGAGAGCTTTCTTT. Its protein is CASSPGSGRAFF.

Concerning this clone: Other nucleotide sequences in the sample specify the same CDR3. The chain uses TRBV27 and TRBJ2-1; TRBD2 aligns across 12 bases. Trimming took 5 bases from V and 7 from J; bases not matched to a gene: 9. Germline V lookup: CDR1 MNHEY, CDR2 SMNVEV (reference sequence). The CDR3 runs to 16 residues. The CDR3 nucleotides are TGTGCCAGCAGTATCCTGCTAGCGGGGGGGCCGAATGAGCAGTTCTTC. It encodes CASSILLAGGPNEQFF.

V and J are TRBV4-1 and TRBJ2-7, with 9 bases identical to TRBD1. The CDR3 runs to 15 residues. The trim removed 1 base at V and 3 bases at J, leaving 4 bases unmatched. Looked up from germline, CDR1 is MGHRA and CDR2 is YSYEKL. The CDR3 region is CASSQVGGQGYEQYF. CDR3 DNA sequence: TGCGCCAGCAGCCAAGTAGGGGGACAGGGCTACGAGCAGTACTTC.

V is TRBV29-1 and J is TRBJ1-1, with TRBD1 matching over 7 bases. Germline assignment: CDR1 SQVTM and CDR2 ANQGSEA. This CDR3 spans 14 amino acids. V lost 6 bases to trimming and J lost 1 base; unmatched junction nucleotides: 8. CDR3 amino acids: CSVLGRQGNTEAFF. The CDR3 coding sequence is TGCAGCGTCCTGGGGCGACAGGGGAACACTGAAGCTTTCTTT. Full variable domain (missing parts from reference TRBV29-1 and TRBJ1-1): SAVISQKPSRDICQRGTSLTIQCQVDSQVTMMFWYRQQPGQSLTLIATANQGSEATYESGFVIDKFPISRPNLTFSTLTVSNMSPEDSSIYLCSVLGRQGNTEAFFGQGTRLTVV.

J is TRBJ1-1 and V is TRBV5-6; possible D gene TRBD1, 5 bases. Trimming took off 5 bases at V and 5 bases at J, with 16 bases between the two ends. Per germline, CDR1 SGHDT and CDR2 YYEEEE. The CDR3 has 14 amino acids. CDR3: CASRWGRVRTEAFF. The CDR3 coding sequence is TGTGCCAGCAGATGGGGCAGGGTGAGGACTGAAGCTTTCTTT. The whole variable domain, filled in from reference TRBV5-6 and TRBJ1-1, reads DAGVTQSPTHLIKTRGQQVTLRCSPKSGHDTVSWYQQALGQGPQFIFQYYEEEERQRGNFPDRFSGHQFPNYSSELNVNALLLGDSALYLCASRWGRVRTEAFFGQGTRLTVV.

This clone appeared a few times. This chain links TRBV4-1 with TRBJ1-2; D not resolved. This CDR3 comprises 13 residues. The V end lost 0 bases, the J end lost 7 bases, and 9 bases lay between the germline ends. Germline loops: CDR1 MGHRA, CDR2 YSYEKL. The CDR3 loop is CASSQDSTSGYTF. For the CDR3, the DNA is TGCGCCAGCAGCCAAGATAGCACTAGTGGCTACACCTTC.

Only a few counts were recorded for this clone. The CDR3 loop reads CASSPLGAGGPYEQFF. The CDR3, as DNA: TGTGCCAGCAGTCCCCTCGGAGCGGGGGGGCCGTATGAGCAGTTCTTC. J is TRBJ2-1 and V is TRBV27; 10 nucleotides agree with TRBD2. Germline values: CDR1 MNHEY, CDR2 SMNVEV (reference sequence). J was trimmed by 8 bases and V by 5 bases; bases with no gene match: 12. The CDR3 is 16 residues long.

The chain combines TRBV19 with TRBJ2-7, with 11 bases identical to TRBD2. Trimming took 1 base from V and 4 from J; bases not matched to a gene: 0. CDR3 length: 14 residues. CDR1 and CDR2 from the germline V gene are LNHDA and SQIVND (reference sequence). CDR3 in amino acids: CASSIGLAGYEQYF. The CDR3 bases are TGTGCCAGTAGTATAGGACTAGCGGGGTACGAGCAGTACTTC.